The 12 T cell receptor beta chains in this list originate from one sample, sequenced in a study of CD8 T cells in ankylosing spondylitis. TCRdb re-called the 5' RACE reads with MiXCR, one entry per CDR3 protein. The data hold roughly 180,000 distinct CDR3 sequences, with just over 9.5% observed a single time. Sequenced material: blood, either unsorted or a sorted T cell fraction (not recorded which). These receptors were obtained from a female donor with ankylosing spondylitis or in good health (not recorded which).

This clonotype was seen repeatedly, ten times or more. V and J are TRBV7-2 and TRBJ2-1; perhaps D is TRBD1 or TRBD2 (5 bases each). V gave up 6 bases and J gave up 0 bases, with 12 bases separating them. Per germline, CDR1 SGHTA and CDR2 FQGNSA. The CDR3 loop spans 15 amino acids. This CDR3 is CASRSSGASYNEQFF. CDR3 DNA: TGTGCCAGCAGAAGCTCCGGGGCCTCCTACAATGAGCAGTTCTTC.

V and J are TRBV7-9 and TRBJ2-1, with a possible D match to TRBD2 (5 bases). Germline V lookup: CDR1 SEHNR, CDR2 FQNEAQ (reference sequence). Trimming left V 1 base short and J 0 bases short, with 13 bases between. The CDR3 sequence is 17 residues long. CDR3 residues: CASSLEGGQRSYNEQFF. In DNA, the CDR3 is TGTGCCAGCAGCTTAGAAGGCGGGCAGCGCTCCTACAATGAGCAGTTCTTC.

This chain connects TRBV11-2 to TRBJ2-1; TRBD2 aligns across 8 bases. CDR1 and CDR2 (germline): SGHAT, FQNNGV. This CDR3 is 14 amino acids long. With 1 base clipped from V and 10 bases from J, the junction kept 6 bases outside the gene matches. CDR3 residues: CASSLGGTSDEQFF. CDR3 in DNA: TGTGCCAGCAGCTTAGGAGGGACTAGTGACGAGCAGTTCTTC. Drawing the rest from reference TRBV11-2 and TRBJ2-1, the complete variable domain is EAGVAQSPRYKIIEKRQSVAFWCNPISGHATLYWYQQILGQGPKLLIQFQNNGVVDDSQLPKDRFSAERLKGVDSTLKIQPAKLEDSAVYLCASSLGGTSDEQFFGPGTRLTVL.

The chain combines TRBV6-5 with TRBJ2-5; no clear D gene. Deletions cut 7 bases from V and 6 bases from J, with 9 bases between. Per germline, CDR1 MNHEY and CDR2 SVGAGI. The CDR3 extends over 11 amino acids. In nucleotides, the CDR3 is TGTGCCAGCAAGGGTGACAAGACCCAGTACTTC. Amino acids: CASKGDKTQYF.

The CDR3 nucleotides are TGTGCCAGCACCATCAATCCCCTACGGGAGGACACCGGGGAGCTGTTTTTT. The encoded protein is CASTINPLREDTGELFF. The V and J genes are TRBV6-2 or TRBV6-3 and TRBJ2-2; 7 positions match TRBD2. Trimming cost V 7 bases and J 3 bases; bases outside gene matches: 14. This CDR3 contains 17 residues. Germline V gene lookup returns CDR1 MNHEY and CDR2 SVGEGT.

There are many counts of this clonotype. The genes are TRBV29-1 and TRBJ2-5; TRBD2 agrees at 10 bases. Germline V gene lookup returns CDR1 SQVTM and CDR2 ANQGSEA. The CDR3 extends over 16 amino acids. Losses at the gene ends were 4 bases for V and 3 bases for J; bases not matched to a gene: 11. The CDR3 DNA reads TGCAGCGTTGCCGGTGCTCGAGCGGGAGGGGAAGAGACCCAGTACTTC. This sequence encodes CSVAGARAGGEETQYF.

The CDR3 bases are TGTGCCAGCAACTACAGGAACACCGGGGAGCTGTTTTTT. This codes for CASNYRNTGELFF. This chain links TRBV6-2 or TRBV6-3 with TRBJ2-2, with unresolved D. The germline V gene encodes CDR1 MNHEY and CDR2 SVGEGT. CDR3 size: 13 residues. V lost 7 bases and J lost 1, with 7 bases in between.

The chain uses TRBV7-6 and TRBJ2-5; the D gene is possibly TRBD2 (6 bases). V lost 1 base, J lost 2 bases, and 11 bases lay in between. CDR1 and CDR2 from the germline V gene are SGHVS and FNYEAQ. The CDR3 has 15 residues. The CDR3 nucleotides are TGTGCCAGCAGCTTAGTGGCGGGAAAACAAGAGACCCAGTACTTC. Protein product: CASSLVAGKQETQYF.

The chain uses TRBV19 and TRBJ2-1; D gene uncertain. The CDR3 consists of 13 residues. Germline loops: CDR1 LNHDA, CDR2 SQIVND (reference sequence). Trimming cost V 2 bases and J 5 bases, with 7 bases left between them. DNA for the CDR3: TGTGCCAGTAGTATAAGTCGTAACAATGAGCAGTTCTTC. Protein product: CASSISRNNEQFF.

This rearrangement joins TRBV9 to TRBJ2-7; the D is unclear. Deletions cut 0 bases from V and 0 bases from J, with 13 bases between. There are 16 residues in the CDR3. CDR1 is SGDLS and CDR2 is YYNGEE in the germline V gene. The CDR3 region has the DNA TGTGCCAGCAGCGTAGATGGGGTCGGTAGCTCCTACGAGCAGTACTTC. Protein: CASSVDGVGSSYEQYF.

The chain carries TRBV25-1 and TRBJ2-1, with D perhaps TRBD1 (7 bases). The germline V gene has CDR1 MGHDK and CDR2 SYGVNS. V lost 8 bases, J lost 9 bases, and 14 bases lay in between. The CDR3 is made up of 12 amino acids. CDR3: CASGQGGSEQFF. The DNA of the CDR3 is TGTGCCAGCGGTCAGGGGGGTTCTGAGCAGTTCTTC.

Only a few counts were recorded for this clonotype. This chain joins TRBV2 and TRBJ2-1, with 12 bases that match TRBD2. Germline CDR1 SNHLY, CDR2 FYNNEI. The CDR3 has 15 amino acids. V lost 9 bases, J lost 6 bases, and 9 bases stayed unmatched. The CDR3 reads CARWPPSGRGNEQFF. The CDR3 DNA is TGTGCCAGGTGGCCCCCTAGCGGGAGGGGCAATGAGCAGTTCTTC.